This T cell receptor beta chain was retrieved from a study of blood T cell dynamics during melanoma immunotherapy. Documented time point: week 3, after first cycle of checkpoint inhibitor. V shed 8 bases and J 1 base; nucleotides not matched to a gene: 2. This CDR3 contains 13 residues. CDR1 is WSHSY and CDR2 is SAAADI in the germline V gene. Repertoires were generated with immunoSEQ multiplex PCR, while TCRdb's copy carries only in-frame clones and drops some. Of more than 13,000 clones detected, roughly 92% appear once; the ten largest clones hold around 0.84%. The source is a human donor with melanoma. The sample in question was blood, obtained from a patient treated with checkpoint blockade. This chain uses TRBV10-2 with TRBJ1-5; 7 positions match TRBD1. The DNA for the CDR3 is TGCGCCAGCCGCAGGGGGAGCAATCAGCCCCAGCATTTT. Translated: CASRRGSNQPQHF.